The clone carrying this TCR beta chain was seen a few times. The record originates from a study of T cells in Graves' hyperthyroidism and ophthalmopathy. Exclusion criteria comprised uncontrolled infection, other autoimmune disease, pregnancy or lactation. PBMCs were sourced from approximately 9 ml fresh peripheral blood. This CDR3 contains 13 residues. CDR1 and CDR2 from the germline V gene are SNHLY and FYNNEI. V lost 6 bases to trimming and J lost 4 bases; unmatched junction nucleotides: 4. What was amplified from RNA transcripts were TCR beta CDR3 regions. HTBI primers were the set used in a first-round RT-PCR of the TCR CDR3. TCRdb re-called the multiplex PCR reads with MiXCR, one entry per CDR3 protein. Found here are roughly 400,000 distinct CDR3 sequences, around a quarter of them singletons; the top ten hold around four fifths.

V is TRBV2 and J is TRBJ1-2, with TRBD1 matching over 8 bases. Source material: blood. This receptor was taken from a man aged 50-60 years with Graves' hyperthyroidism. This CDR3 is CASRHRGGYGYTF. The CDR3 DNA is TGTGCCAGCAGGCACAGGGGGGGCTATGGCTACACCTTC. The full variable domain, rest sourced from reference TRBV2 and TRBJ1-2, is EPEVTQTPSHQVTQMGQEVILRCVPISNHLYFYWYRQILGQKVEFLVSFYNNEISEKSEIFDDQFSVERPDGSNFTLKIRSTKLEDSAMYFCASRHRGGYGYTFGSGTRLTVV.